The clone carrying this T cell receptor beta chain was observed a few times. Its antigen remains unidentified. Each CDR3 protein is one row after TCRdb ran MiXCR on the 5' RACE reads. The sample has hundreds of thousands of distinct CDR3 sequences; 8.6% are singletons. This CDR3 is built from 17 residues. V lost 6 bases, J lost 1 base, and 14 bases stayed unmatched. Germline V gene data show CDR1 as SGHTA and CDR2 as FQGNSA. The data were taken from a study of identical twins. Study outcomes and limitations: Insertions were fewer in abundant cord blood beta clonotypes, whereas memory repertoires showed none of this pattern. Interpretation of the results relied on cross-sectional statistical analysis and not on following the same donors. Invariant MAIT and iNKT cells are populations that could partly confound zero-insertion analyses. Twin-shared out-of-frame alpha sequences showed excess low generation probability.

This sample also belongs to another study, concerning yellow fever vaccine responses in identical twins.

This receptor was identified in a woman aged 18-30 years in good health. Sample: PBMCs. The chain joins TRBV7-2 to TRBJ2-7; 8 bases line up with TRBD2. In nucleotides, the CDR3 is TGTGCCAGCAGGTCCGTCAAGGCGGGAGGCGTTTCCTACGAGCAGTACTTC. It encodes CASRSVKAGGVSYEQYF.